This TCR beta chain was sequenced during a study of T-cell reconstitution after alpha-beta-depleted transplantation in children. General observations from the study: The origin of alpha-beta T cells about two months after transplant was reportedly several hundred expanded graft clones.

TCRbeta library construction was performed incorporating unique molecular identifiers. Using its own MiXCR run on the PCR reads, TCRdb lists one record per CDR3 protein. The sample carries around 580,000 distinct CDR3 sequences, around 23% recorded once. The ends lost 10 bases at V and 0 bases at J; junction bases unmatched: 1. Germline CDR1 WSHSY, CDR2 SAAADI. CDR3 size: 12 residues. This clonotype was counted a few times. No antigen is known for it. The sequencing used PBMCs, mostly from graft donor cells, collected 360 days after TCRalphabeta/CD19-depleted stem cell transplant. This TCR was recovered from a boy under two years old who had a stem cell transplant for acute myeloid leukemia, so the T cells may come from the graft donor. The chain employs TRBV10-2 and TRBJ2-3; 7 positions agree with TRBD2. CDR3 sequence reads: CAIGGSTDTQYF. The CDR3 DNA follows: TGCGCCATCGGGGGGAGCACAGATACGCAGTATTTT.